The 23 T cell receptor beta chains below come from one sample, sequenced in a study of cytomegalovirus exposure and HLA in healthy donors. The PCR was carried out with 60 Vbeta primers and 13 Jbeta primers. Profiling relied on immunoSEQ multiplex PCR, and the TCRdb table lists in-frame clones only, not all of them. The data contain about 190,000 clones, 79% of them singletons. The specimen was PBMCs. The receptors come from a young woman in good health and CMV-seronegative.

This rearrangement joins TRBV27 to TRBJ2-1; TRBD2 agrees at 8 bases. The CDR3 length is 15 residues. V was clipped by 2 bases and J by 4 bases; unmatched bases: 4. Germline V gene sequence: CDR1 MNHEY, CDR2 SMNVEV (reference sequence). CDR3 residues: CASSLGRGGYNEQFF. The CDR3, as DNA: TGTGCCAGCAGTTTAGGACGGGGGGGTTACAATGAGCAGTTCTTC.

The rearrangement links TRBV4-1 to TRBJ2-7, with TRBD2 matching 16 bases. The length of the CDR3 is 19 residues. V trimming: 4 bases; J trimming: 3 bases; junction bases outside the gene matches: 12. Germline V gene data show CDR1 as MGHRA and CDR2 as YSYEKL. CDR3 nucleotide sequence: TGCGCCAGCAGCCGAGGGGGACTAGCGGGAGGGGGACGCTTCTACGAGCAGTACTTC. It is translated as CASSRGGLAGGGRFYEQYF.

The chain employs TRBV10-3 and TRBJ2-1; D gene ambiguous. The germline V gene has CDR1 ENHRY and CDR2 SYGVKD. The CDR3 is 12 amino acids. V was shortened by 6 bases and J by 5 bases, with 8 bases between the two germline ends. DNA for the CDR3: TGTGCCATCAGCCTCACAAACAATGAGCAGTTCTTC. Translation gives CAISLTNNEQFF.

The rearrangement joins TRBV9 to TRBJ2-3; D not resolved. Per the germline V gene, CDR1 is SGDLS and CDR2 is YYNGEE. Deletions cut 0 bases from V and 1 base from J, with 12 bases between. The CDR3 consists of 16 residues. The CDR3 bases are TGTGCCAGCAGCGTAGGTCATGAGCTGGGCACAGATACGCAGTATTTT. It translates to CASSVGHELGTDTQYF.

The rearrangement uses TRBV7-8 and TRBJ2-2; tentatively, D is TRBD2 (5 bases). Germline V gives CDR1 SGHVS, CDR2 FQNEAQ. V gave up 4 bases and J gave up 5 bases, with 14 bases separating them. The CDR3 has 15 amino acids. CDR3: CASSSLVEGTGELFF. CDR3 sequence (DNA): TGTGCCAGCAGCTCCCTGGTCGAGGGAACCGGGGAGCTGTTTTTT.

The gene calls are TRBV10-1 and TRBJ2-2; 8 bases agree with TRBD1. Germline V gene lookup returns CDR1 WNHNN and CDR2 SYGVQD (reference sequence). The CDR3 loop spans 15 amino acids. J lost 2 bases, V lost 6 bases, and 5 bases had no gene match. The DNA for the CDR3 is TGCGCCAGCAGCACGGGACAGGCAAACACCGGGGAGCTGTTTTTT. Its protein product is CASSTGQANTGELFF.

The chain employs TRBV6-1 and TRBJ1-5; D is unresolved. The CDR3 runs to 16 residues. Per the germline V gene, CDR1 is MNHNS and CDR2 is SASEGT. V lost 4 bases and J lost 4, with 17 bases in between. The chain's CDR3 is CASSVILIGGNQPQHF. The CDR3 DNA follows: TGTGCCAGCAGTGTTATCTTGATAGGAGGGAATCAGCCCCAGCATTTT.

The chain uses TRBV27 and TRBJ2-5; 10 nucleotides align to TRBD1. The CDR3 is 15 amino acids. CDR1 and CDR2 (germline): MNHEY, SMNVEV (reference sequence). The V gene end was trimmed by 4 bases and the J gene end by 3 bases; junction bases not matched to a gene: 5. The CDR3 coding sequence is TGTGCCAGCAGTTCGGGACAGGGGTTTGAAGAGACCCAGTACTTC. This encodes CASSSGQGFEETQYF.

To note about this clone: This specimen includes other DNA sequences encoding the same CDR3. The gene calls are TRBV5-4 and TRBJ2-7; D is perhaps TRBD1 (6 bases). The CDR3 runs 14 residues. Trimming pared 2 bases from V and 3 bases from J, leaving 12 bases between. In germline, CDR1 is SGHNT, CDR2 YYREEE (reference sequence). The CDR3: CASSLGQGSYEQYF. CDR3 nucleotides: TGTGCCAGCAGCTTAGGGCAGGGGAGCTACGAGCAGTACTTC.

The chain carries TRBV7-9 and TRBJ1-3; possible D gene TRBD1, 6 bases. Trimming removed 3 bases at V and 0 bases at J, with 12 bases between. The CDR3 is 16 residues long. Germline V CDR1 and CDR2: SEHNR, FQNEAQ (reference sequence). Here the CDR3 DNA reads TGTGCCAGCAGCTTGGACGGACAGAACTCTGGAAACACCATATATTTT. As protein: CASSLDGQNSGNTIYF.

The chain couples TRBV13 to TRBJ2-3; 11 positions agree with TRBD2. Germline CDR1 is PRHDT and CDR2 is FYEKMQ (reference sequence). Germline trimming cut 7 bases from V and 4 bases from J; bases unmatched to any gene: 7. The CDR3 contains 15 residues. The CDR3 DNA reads TGTGCCAGCAACCCACTAGCGGGGGAGGCAGATACGCAGTATTTT. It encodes CASNPLAGEADTQYF.

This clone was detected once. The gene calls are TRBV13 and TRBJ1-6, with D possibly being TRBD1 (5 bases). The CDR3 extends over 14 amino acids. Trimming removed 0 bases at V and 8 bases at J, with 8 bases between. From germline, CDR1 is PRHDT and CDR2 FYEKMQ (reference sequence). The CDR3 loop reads CASSLGGEDSPLHF. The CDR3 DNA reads TGTGCCAGCAGCTTAGGGGGGGAGGATTCACCCCTCCACTTT. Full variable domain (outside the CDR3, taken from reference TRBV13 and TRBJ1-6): AAGVIQSPRHLIKEKRETATLKCYPIPRHDTVYWYQQGPGQDPQFLISFYEKMQSDKGSIPDRFSAQQFSDYHSELNMSSLELGDSALYFCASSLGGEDSPLHFGNGTRLTVT.

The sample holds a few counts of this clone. The CDR3, as DNA: TGTGCCGGAAAGGGCGACAGACACACAGATACGCAGTATTTT. It codes for CAGKGDRHTDTQYF. V gene TRBV30 combines with J gene TRBJ2-3; TRBD1 is a possible D gene (5 bases). Trimming shortened V by 8 bases and J by 2 bases, and 17 bases separated the two germline ends. The germline V gene has CDR1 GTSNPN and CDR2 SVGIG (reference sequence). The CDR3 has 14 amino acids.

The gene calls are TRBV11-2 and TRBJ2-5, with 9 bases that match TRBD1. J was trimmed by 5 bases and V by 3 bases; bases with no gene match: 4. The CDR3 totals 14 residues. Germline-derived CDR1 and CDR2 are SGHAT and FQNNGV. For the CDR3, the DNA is TGTGCCAGCAGCTTGGGACAGGGTAGGGAGACCCAGTACTTC. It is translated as CASSLGQGRETQYF.

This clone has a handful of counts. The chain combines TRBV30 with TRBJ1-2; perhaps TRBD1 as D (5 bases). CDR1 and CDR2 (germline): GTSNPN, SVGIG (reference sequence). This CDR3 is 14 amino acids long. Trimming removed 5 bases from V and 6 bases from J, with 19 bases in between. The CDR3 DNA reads TGTGCCTGGGCCCCCGGCGGCGGGGCGGATGGCTACACCTTC. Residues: CAWAPGGGADGYTF.

CDR3 residues: CASSRPPGQATNEKLFF. CDR3 DNA: TGTGCCAGTAGTAGACCGCCGGGACAGGCAACTAATGAAAAACTGTTTTTT. V gene TRBV19 combines with J gene TRBJ1-4, with TRBD1 matching 8 bases. Trimming removed 4 bases from V and 0 bases from J; junction bases left unmatched: 7. Germline CDR1 and CDR2: LNHDA and SQIVND (reference sequence). This CDR3 comprises 17 residues.

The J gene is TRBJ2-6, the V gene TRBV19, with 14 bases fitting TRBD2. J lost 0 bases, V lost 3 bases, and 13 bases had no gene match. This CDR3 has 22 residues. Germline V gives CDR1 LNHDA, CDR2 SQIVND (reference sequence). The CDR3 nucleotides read TGTGCCAGTAGTATTTTCCGACTAGCGGGGGGGAGGACTAGCTCTGGGGCCAACGTCCTGACTTTC. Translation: CASSIFRLAGGRTSSGANVLTF.

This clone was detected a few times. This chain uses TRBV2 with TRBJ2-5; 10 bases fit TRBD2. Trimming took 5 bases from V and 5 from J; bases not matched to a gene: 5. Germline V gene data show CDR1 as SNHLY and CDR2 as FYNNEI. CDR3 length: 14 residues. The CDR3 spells CASSWTSGGETQYF. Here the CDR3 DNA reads TGTGCCAGCAGTTGGACTAGCGGCGGGGAGACCCAGTACTTC.

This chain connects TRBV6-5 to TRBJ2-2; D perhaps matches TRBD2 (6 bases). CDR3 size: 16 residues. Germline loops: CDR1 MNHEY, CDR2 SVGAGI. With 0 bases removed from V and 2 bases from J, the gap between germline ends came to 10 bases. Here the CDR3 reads CASSYSLGGNTGELFF. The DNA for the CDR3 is TGTGCCAGCAGTTACTCGCTGGGGGGAAACACCGGGGAGCTGTTTTTT.

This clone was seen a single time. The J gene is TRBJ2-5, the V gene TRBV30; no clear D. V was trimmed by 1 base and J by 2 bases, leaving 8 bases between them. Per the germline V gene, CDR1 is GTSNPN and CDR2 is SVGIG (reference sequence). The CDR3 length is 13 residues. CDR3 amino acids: CAWSAQFQETQYF. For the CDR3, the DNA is TGTGCCTGGAGTGCACAGTTTCAAGAGACCCAGTACTTC.

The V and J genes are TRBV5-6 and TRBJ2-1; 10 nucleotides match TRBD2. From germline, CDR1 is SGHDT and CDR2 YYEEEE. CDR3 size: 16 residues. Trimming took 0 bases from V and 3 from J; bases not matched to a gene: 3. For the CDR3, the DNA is TGTGCCAGCAGCTTGGGGCTAGCGGGGGACTACAATGAGCAGTTCTTC. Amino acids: CASSLGLAGDYNEQFF.

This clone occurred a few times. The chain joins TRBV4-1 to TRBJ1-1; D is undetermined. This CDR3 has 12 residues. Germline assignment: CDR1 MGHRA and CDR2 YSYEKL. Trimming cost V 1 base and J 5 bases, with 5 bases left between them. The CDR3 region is CASSQGETEAFF. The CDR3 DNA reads TGCGCCAGCAGCCAAGGGGAGACTGAAGCTTTCTTT.

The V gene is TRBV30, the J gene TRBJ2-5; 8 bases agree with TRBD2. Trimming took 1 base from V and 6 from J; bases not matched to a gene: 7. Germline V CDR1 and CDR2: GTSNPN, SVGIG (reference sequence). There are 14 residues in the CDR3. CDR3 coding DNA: TGTGCCTGGAGTGACGGAGCGGGAGAACAGACCCAGTACTTC. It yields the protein CAWSDGAGEQTQYF.